Listed below are T cell receptor beta chains from one sample, sequenced in a study of cytomegalovirus exposure and HLA in healthy donors. Assay: immunoSEQ multiplex PCR; the TCRdb copy retains only in-frame clones and omits some. In the table there are roughly 180,000 clones, about four fifths of which are singletons. The sample taken for sequencing was PBMCs. The receptors here all came from a man aged 35-49 years in good health and CMV-seronegative. CDR3s include the opening cysteine and the closing phenylalanine or tryptophan. A D gene is named only where the DNA matches it firmly. Clone size is not always given. Where it is, it says once, few, many or a class for expanded clones.

size: .
V: TRBV5-6
D: .
J: TRBJ1-1
DNA: TGTGCCAGCAGCCGAGAGCGGTCGGACACTGAAGCTTTCTTT
CDR3: CASSRERSDTEAFF

size: .
V: TRBV6-6
D: .
J: TRBJ2-1
DNA: TGTGCCAGCAGTCGGGAAGGACTAGGGGGGCGGGATGAGCAGTTCTTC
CDR3: CASSREGLGGRDEQFF

size: .
V: TRBV5-6
D: .
J: TRBJ2-1
DNA: TGTGCCAGCAGCGGACGCGGGAATGAGCAGTTCTTC
CDR3: CASSGRGNEQFF

size: .
V: TRBV4-3
D: .
J: TRBJ1-6
DNA: TGCGCCAGCAGCCAAGACCCACGGTCCAATTCACCCCTCCACTTT
CDR3: CASSQDPRSNSPLHF

size: .
V: TRBV28
D: TRBD1
J: TRBJ1-5
DNA: TGTGCCAGCAGTCTGGGGTTACAGGGGCCTAGCAATCAGCCCCAGCATTTT
CDR3: CASSLGLQGPSNQPQHF

size: once
V: TRBV18
D: .
J: TRBJ2-5
DNA: TGTGCCAGCTCACCACTTCGGGGGGCCCAAGAGACCCAGTACTTC
CDR3: CASSPLRGAQETQYF

size: .
V: TRBV7-6
D: TRBD1
J: TRBJ2-7
DNA: TGTGCCAGCAGCTCTCGGGGGACAGGGGGCCACGAGCAGTACTTC
CDR3: CASSSRGTGGHEQYF

size: .
V: TRBV19
D: .
J: TRBJ1-6
DNA: TGTGCCAGTAGGGAGACAGGTCATAATTCACCCCTCCACTTT
CDR3: CASRETGHNSPLHF

size: .
V: TRBV4-3
D: TRBD1
J: TRBJ2-5
DNA: TGCGCCAGCAGCCAAAGCTGGGGACAGTACCAAGAGACCCAGTACTTC
CDR3: CASSQSWGQYQETQYF

size: .
V: TRBV28
D: TRBD1
J: TRBJ1-2
DNA: TGTGCCAGCAGCCCCCGGGACAGGGTGTCCTTTGGCTACACCTTC
CDR3: CASSPRDRVSFGYTF

size: .
V: TRBV30
D: TRBD2
J: TRBJ2-3
DNA: TGTGCCTGGAAACTAGCGGGGGGAGCAGATACGCAGTATTTT
CDR3: CAWKLAGGADTQYF

size: once
V: TRBV5-6
D: TRBD2
J: TRBJ2-5
DNA: TGTGCCAGCCGAACGGTGACGAGCGGGGTTGTGACCCAGTACTTC
CDR3: CASRTVTSGVVTQYF

size: .
V: TRBV30
D: TRBD1
J: TRBJ2-7
DNA: TGTGCCTGGCAAGCAGGGACAGGTACCTACGAGCAGTACTTC
CDR3: CAWQAGTGTYEQYF

size: .
V: TRBV20-1
D: .
J: TRBJ1-3
DNA: TGCAGTGCACGCGTTGGAAACACCATATATTTT
CDR3: CSARVGNTIYF

size: .
V: TRBV7-8
D: TRBD1
J: TRBJ2-6
DNA: TGTGCCAGCAGCACAGGGTCCCGGGACAGCAAATCTGGGGCCAACGTCCTGACTTTC
CDR3: CASSTGSRDSKSGANVLTF

size: few
V: TRBV7-3
D: TRBD2
J: TRBJ2-5
DNA: TGTGCCAGCAGCTTAAATGGCGGGGGGGCTGAGGAGACCCAGTACTTC
CDR3: CASSLNGGGAEETQYF

size: .
V: TRBV18
D: TRBD1
J: TRBJ2-7
DNA: TGTGCCAGCTCACCGGGACAGGGGGTCTTCGAGCAGTACTTC
CDR3: CASSPGQGVFEQYF

size: .
V: TRBV28
D: .
J: TRBJ2-3
DNA: TGTGCCATCTCCCGCCTAAGGGGTACGCAGTATTTT
CDR3: CAISRLRGTQYF

size: .
V: TRBV28
D: .
J: TRBJ1-5
DNA: TGTGCCAGCAGTCCCCGGACAAGCAATCAGCCCCAGCATTTT
CDR3: CASSPRTSNQPQHF

size: .
V: TRBV28
D: .
J: TRBJ2-5
DNA: TGTGCCAGCACTCAGGGATTGGAGACCCAGTACTTC
CDR3: CASTQGLETQYF

size: few
V: TRBV9
D: TRBD2
J: TRBJ2-7
DNA: TGTGCCAGCAGCGGCCGGGACAGACCGGGGCCGGGACTAGCGGGAGAGATTTACGAGCAGTACTTC
CDR3: CASSGRDRPGPGLAGEIYEQYF

size: once
V: TRBV19
D: .
J: TRBJ2-7
DNA: TGTGCCAGTAGTGAGACAGGTCTCGCCTACGAGCAGTACTTC
CDR3: CASSETGLAYEQYF

size: .
V: TRBV9
D: .
J: TRBJ1-3
DNA: TGTGCCAGCAGCGTAGGCCCCAGCTCTGGAAACACCATATATTTT
CDR3: CASSVGPSSGNTIYF

size: .
V: TRBV7-2
D: .
J: TRBJ1-2
DNA: TGTGCCAGCAGCCTTGAGGGGGACACCTTC
CDR3: CASSLEGDTF

size: .
V: TRBV4-3
D: TRBD1
J: TRBJ2-3
DNA: TGCGCCAGCAGCCAAGGATTCCTGACAGGGGCGGATACGCAGTATTTT
CDR3: CASSQGFLTGADTQYF

size: once
V: TRBV28
D: .
J: TRBJ2-7
DNA: TGTGCCATTGGCGGGGCGGTACCTTCCTACGAGCAGTACTTC
CDR3: CAIGGAVPSYEQYF

size: .
V: TRBV7-2
D: .
J: TRBJ2-5
DNA: TGTGCCAGCAGCTCCAATAGCGTGACGCAAGAGACCCAGTACTTC
CDR3: CASSSNSVTQETQYF

size: .
V: TRBV9
D: TRBD1
J: TRBJ2-2
DNA: TGTGCCAGCAGTTTACAGGGGGCCGCGGGCGGGGAGCTGTTTTTT
CDR3: CASSLQGAAGGELFF

size: .
V: TRBV19
D: .
J: TRBJ2-1
DNA: TGTGCCAGTACGAGTGGGGGACATTTGTATGAGCAGTTCTTC
CDR3: CASTSGGHLYEQFF

size: .
V: TRBV10-3
D: TRBD2
J: TRBJ2-2
DNA: TGTGCCATCAGGAGGGAAGCGGGAGGAAGCACCGGGGAGCTGTTTTTT
CDR3: CAIRREAGGSTGELFF

size: .
V: TRBV2
D: TRBD2
J: TRBJ2-3
DNA: TGTGCCAGCAGGGGCGGGGGCGGGGGGGCTCTAGTTCCGACAGATACGCAGTATTTT
CDR3: CASRGGGGGALVPTDTQYF

size: .
V: TRBV6-5
D: .
J: TRBJ2-7
DNA: TGTGCCAGCAGTTACTCCTCCAGACGGAGCGGCTACGAGCAGTACTTC
CDR3: CASSYSSRRSGYEQYF

size: .
V: TRBV7-2
D: TRBD2
J: TRBJ2-2
DNA: TGTGCCAGCAGCTTACAGAGCGGGGGGGTCCCCGGGGAGCTGTTTTTT
CDR3: CASSLQSGGVPGELFF

size: .
V: TRBV18
D: .
J: TRBJ1-1
DNA: TGTGCCAGCTCACCACTCCCCCCGGGAGGGGGTGCGGAAGCTTTCTTT
CDR3: CASSPLPPGGGAEAFF

size: .
V: TRBV7-3
D: TRBD1
J: TRBJ2-7
DNA: TGTGCCAGCAGCTTAATGGGACAGGGACTCTACGAGCAGTACTTC
CDR3: CASSLMGQGLYEQYF

size: .
V: TRBV19
D: .
J: TRBJ1-1
DNA: TGTGCCAGTATGAGCTACGCGCGTTCTGACACTGAAGCTTTCTTT
CDR3: CASMSYARSDTEAFF

size: .
V: TRBV14
D: TRBD1
J: TRBJ2-3
DNA: TGTGCCAGCAGCTTACGGACAGGATACACAGATACGCAGTATTTT
CDR3: CASSLRTGYTDTQYF

size: few
V: TRBV29-1
D: TRBD1
J: TRBJ2-5
DNA: TGCAGCGCAGCTACCCCGGGACAGGGGAAAGAGACCCAGTACTTC
CDR3: CSAATPGQGKETQYF

size: .
V: TRBV9
D: .
J: TRBJ1-3
DNA: TGTGCCAGCAGCGGAGGATTAAGGCGCTCTGGAAACACCATATATTTT
CDR3: CASSGGLRRSGNTIYF